The clone carrying this T cell receptor beta chain was picked up a small number of times. Sequencing used immunoSEQ multiplex PCR; TCRdb keeps in-frame clones, though not all of them. The sample records about 120,000 clones, around 92% being singletons. This specimen comes from a study of control samples from healthy donors and cancer patients. Looked up from germline, CDR1 is SGHNT and CDR2 is YENEEA. Unmatched junction bases numbered 8, after V lost 5 bases and J lost 3 bases. The CDR3 sequence is 15 residues long. The sequencing sample was made of PBMCs. The clonotype comes from an elderly man with head and neck cancer. The rearrangement links TRBV11-3 to TRBJ2-7, with 9 nucleotides matching TRBD2. CDR3 residues: CASSLLAGGGYEQYF. The CDR3 DNA follows: TGTGCCAGCAGCCTACTAGCGGGTGGGGGCTACGAGCAGTACTTC.